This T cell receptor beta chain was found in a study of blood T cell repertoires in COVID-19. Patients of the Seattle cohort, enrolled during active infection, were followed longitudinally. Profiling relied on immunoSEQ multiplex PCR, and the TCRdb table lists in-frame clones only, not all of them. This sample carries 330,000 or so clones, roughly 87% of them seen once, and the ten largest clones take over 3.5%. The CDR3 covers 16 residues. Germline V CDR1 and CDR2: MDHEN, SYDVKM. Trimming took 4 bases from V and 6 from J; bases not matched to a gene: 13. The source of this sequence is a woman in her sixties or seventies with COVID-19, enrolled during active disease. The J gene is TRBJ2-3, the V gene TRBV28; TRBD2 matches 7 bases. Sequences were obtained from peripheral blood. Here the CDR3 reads CASSSPPSPGGDTQYF. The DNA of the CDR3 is TGTGCCAGCAGTTCCCCCCCTAGCCCCGGGGGGGATACGCAGTATTTT. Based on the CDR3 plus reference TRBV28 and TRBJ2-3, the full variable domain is DVKVTQSSRYLVKRTGEKVFLECVQDMDHENMFWYRQDPGLGLRLIYFSYDVKMKEKGDIPEGYSVSREKKERFSLILESASTNQTSMYLCASSSPPSPGGDTQYFGPGTRLTVL.